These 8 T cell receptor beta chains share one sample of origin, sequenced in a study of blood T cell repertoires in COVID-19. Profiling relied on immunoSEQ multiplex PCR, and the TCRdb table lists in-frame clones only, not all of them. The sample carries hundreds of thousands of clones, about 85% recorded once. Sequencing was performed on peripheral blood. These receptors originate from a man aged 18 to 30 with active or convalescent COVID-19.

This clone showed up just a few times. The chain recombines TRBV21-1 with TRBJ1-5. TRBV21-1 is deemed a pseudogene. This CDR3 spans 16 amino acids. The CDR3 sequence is CASKGGEGQSNQPQHF. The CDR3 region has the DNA TGTGCCAGCAAGGGCGGGGAAGGGCAAAGCAATCAGCCCCAGCATTTT.

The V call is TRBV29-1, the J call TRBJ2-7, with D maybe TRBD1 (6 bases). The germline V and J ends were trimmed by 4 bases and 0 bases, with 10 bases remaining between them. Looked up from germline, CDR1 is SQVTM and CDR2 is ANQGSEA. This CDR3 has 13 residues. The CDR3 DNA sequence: TGCAGCGTTGGTAGGACAGACTCCTACGAGCAGTACTTC. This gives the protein CSVGRTDSYEQYF.

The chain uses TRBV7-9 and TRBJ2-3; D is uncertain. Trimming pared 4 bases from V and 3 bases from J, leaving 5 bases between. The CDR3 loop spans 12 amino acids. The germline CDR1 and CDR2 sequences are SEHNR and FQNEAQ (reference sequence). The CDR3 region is CASSSLTDTQYF. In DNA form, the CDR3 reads TGTGCCAGCAGCTCCTTGACAGATACGCAGTATTTT.

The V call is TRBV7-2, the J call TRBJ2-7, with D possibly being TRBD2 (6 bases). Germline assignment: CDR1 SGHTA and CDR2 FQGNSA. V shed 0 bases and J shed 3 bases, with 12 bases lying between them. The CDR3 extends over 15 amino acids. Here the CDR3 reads CASSLAGGLRYEQYF. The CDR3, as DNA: TGTGCCAGCAGCTTAGCGGGGGGATTACGCTACGAGCAGTACTTC.

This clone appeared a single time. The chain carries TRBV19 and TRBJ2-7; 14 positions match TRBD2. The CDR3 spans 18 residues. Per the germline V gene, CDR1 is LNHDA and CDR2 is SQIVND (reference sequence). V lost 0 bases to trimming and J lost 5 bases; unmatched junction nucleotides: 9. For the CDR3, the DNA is TGTGCCAGTAGTATAGATAGGGCCGGGACTAGCGGGAGTCACGAGCAGTACTTC. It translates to CASSIDRAGTSGSHEQYF. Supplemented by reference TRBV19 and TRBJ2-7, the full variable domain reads DGGITQSPKYLFRKEGQNVTLSCEQNLNHDAMYWYRQDPGQGLRLIYYSQIVNDFQKGDIAEGYSVSREKKESFPLTVTSAQKNPTAFYLCASSIDRAGTSGSHEQYFGPGTRLTVT.

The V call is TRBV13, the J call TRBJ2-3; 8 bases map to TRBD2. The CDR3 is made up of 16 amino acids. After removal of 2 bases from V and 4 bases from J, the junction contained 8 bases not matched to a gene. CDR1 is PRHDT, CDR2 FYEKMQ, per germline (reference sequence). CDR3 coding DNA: TGTGCCAGCAGCTTACGGCGGGGGGAGGGCGCAGATACGCAGTATTTT. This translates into CASSLRRGEGADTQYF.

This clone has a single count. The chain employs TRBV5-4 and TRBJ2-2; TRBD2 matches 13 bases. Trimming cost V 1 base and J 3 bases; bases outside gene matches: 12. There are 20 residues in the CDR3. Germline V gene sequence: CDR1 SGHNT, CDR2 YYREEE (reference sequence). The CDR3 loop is CASSLRFGTSGKGYTGELFF. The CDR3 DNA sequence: TGTGCCAGCAGCTTGCGTTTTGGGACTAGCGGGAAAGGGTACACCGGGGAGCTGTTTTTT.

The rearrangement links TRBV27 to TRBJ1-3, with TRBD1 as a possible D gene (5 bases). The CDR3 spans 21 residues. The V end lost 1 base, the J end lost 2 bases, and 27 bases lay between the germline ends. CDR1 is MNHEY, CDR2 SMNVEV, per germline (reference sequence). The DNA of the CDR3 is TGTGCCAGCAGTTTATATGGTCCAGACAGACCCCCCGTCCGCGCTGGAAACACCATATATTTT. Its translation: CASSLYGPDRPPVRAGNTIYF.